This T cell receptor beta chain was captured in a study of CD4 and CD8 cells across lung adenocarcinoma regions. The patients had localized lung adenocarcinoma, a non-small cell subtype. TCRdb processed the PCR reads anew with MiXCR; each CDR3 protein has one entry. The table records about 11,000 distinct CDR3 sequences, around 59% of them present only once. V shed 4 bases and J shed 7 bases, with 11 bases lying between them. CDR3 length: 13 amino acids. Per germline, CDR1 WSHSY and CDR2 SAAADI. This sequence joins TRBV10-2 and TRBJ2-1, with a tentative D call TRBD1 (6 bases). The sequenced material came from CD8+ T cells from the margin of a lung tumor. The receptor was isolated from a male donor with lung adenocarcinoma. The CD4 and CD8 labels of this study may be unreliable. In nucleotides, the CDR3 is TGCGCCAGCAGTGGGACAGAAAGTAATGAGCAGTTCTTC. Its translation is CASSGTESNEQFF.